These 20 T cell receptor beta chains came from one sample sequenced in a study of blood T cell repertoires in COVID-19. The data were produced by immunoSEQ multiplex PCR, yet TCRdb's version contains in-frame clones alone and is incomplete. The sample lists roughly 340,000 clones, about 87% occurring once. The sample was PBMCs or T cells enriched from blood (not recorded which). All receptors come from a man aged 40-50 years in a cohort exposed to, infected with or recovered from COVID-19 (not recorded which).

With respect to this clone: Distinct nucleotide sequences in the sample also encode this CDR3. The gene calls are TRBV9 and TRBJ2-1; 7 nucleotides line up with TRBD2. Germline CDR1 reads SGDLS; CDR2 reads YYNGEE. The CDR3 is 15 residues long. The junction had 0 bases not matched to a gene; V was cut back by 0 bases and J by 0 bases. CDR3 residues: CASSVGGGSYNEQFF. The DNA of the CDR3 is TGTGCCAGCAGCGTAGGCGGGGGCTCCTACAATGAGCAGTTCTTC.

This clone was seen a handful of times. The rearrangement joins TRBV2 to TRBJ2-3; 7 bases are shared with TRBD2. The CDR3 sequence is 14 residues long. Germline CDR1 SNHLY, CDR2 FYNNEI. The ends lost 2 bases at V and 6 bases at J; junction bases unmatched: 5. The CDR3 here is CASSERTSKDTQYF. In DNA, the CDR3 is TGTGCCAGCAGTGAAAGGACTAGTAAGGATACGCAGTATTTT.

The V gene is TRBV6-5, the J gene TRBJ1-6; tentative D call: TRBD1 (6 bases). CDR3 length equals 13 residues. CDR1 is MNHEY and CDR2 is SVGAGI in the germline V gene. V was trimmed by 5 bases and J by 10 bases, leaving 12 bases between them. The CDR3, as DNA: TGTGCCAGCAGTCCTACAGGGACCTCACCCCTCCACTTT. Translation: CASSPTGTSPLHF.

In DNA form, the CDR3 reads TGTGCCAGCAGCTTAAGTCCGGGGACAGGGGTGAGAGATACGCAGTATTTT. As protein: CASSLSPGTGVRDTQYF. J is TRBJ2-3 and V is TRBV11-3; 10 bases align to TRBD1. This CDR3 comprises 17 residues. Germline V gene sequence: CDR1 SGHNT, CDR2 YENEEA. Trimming took 2 bases from V and 5 from J; bases not matched to a gene: 10.

V and J are TRBV27 and TRBJ2-5; 7 positions match TRBD1. CDR1 is MNHEY and CDR2 is SMNVEV in the germline V gene (reference sequence). With 6 bases clipped from V and 2 bases from J, the junction kept 12 bases outside the gene matches. The CDR3 runs 16 residues. The CDR3 bases are TGTGCCAGCAGGAGTCACAGGGGAGCCCTTCAAGAGACCCAGTACTTC. Its translation is CASRSHRGALQETQYF.

The chain links TRBV30 to TRBJ1-2; maybe TRBD1 (6 bases). Trimming removed 3 bases at V and 2 bases at J, with 22 bases between. The germline CDR1 and CDR2 sequences are GTSNPN and SVGIG (reference sequence). The CDR3 is made up of 17 amino acids. The CDR3 bases are TGTGCCTGGAGAGAAGCGGTAGGGACAAGACGGAACTATGGCTACACCTTC. Translation: CAWREAVGTRRNYGYTF.

The V and J genes are TRBV25-1 and TRBJ2-5, with TRBD1 identical over 12 bases. Germline CDR1 reads MGHDK; CDR2 reads SYGVNS. The V segment lost 3 bases and the J segment 5 bases; nucleotides outside the gene matches: 7. The CDR3 is made up of 16 amino acids. The CDR3 coding sequence is TGTGCCAGCAGTGATTGGGGACAGGGGGCTAGGGAGACCCAGTACTTC. This codes for CASSDWGQGARETQYF.

The chain employs TRBV28 and TRBJ2-7, with 7 positions matching TRBD1. V lost 5 bases to trimming and J lost 0 bases; unmatched junction nucleotides: 7. Germline V CDR1 and CDR2: MDHEN, SYDVKM. The CDR3 runs to 15 residues. The CDR3 loop reads CASSPLTGSSYEQYF. CDR3 coding DNA: TGTGCCAGCAGTCCCCTGACAGGGAGCTCCTACGAGCAGTACTTC.

This clone was observed a single time. This chain connects TRBV7-9 to TRBJ2-7; 7 bases are shared with TRBD2. CDR3 length: 14 residues. J was trimmed by 3 bases and V by 6 bases; bases with no gene match: 8. The germline CDR1 and CDR2 sequences are SEHNR and FQNEAQ (reference sequence). The CDR3 nucleotides are TGTGCCAGCAGTCCCAAGCGGGGCAACTACGAGCAGTACTTC. Encoded protein: CASSPKRGNYEQYF.

This clone is a singleton in its sample. This chain connects TRBV3-1 (or the pseudogene TRBV3-2) to TRBJ2-3; TRBD2 matches at 7 bases. The germline gives CDR1 LGHDT, CDR2 YNNKEL (reference sequence). J was trimmed by 0 bases and V by 4 bases; bases with no gene match: 10. CDR3 size: 17 residues. CDR3 in amino acids: CASSPTIFSGSTDTQYF. CDR3 DNA sequence: TGTGCCAGCAGCCCGACCATTTTTAGCGGGAGCACAGATACGCAGTATTTT.

This clone was detected only a few times. CDR3 in DNA: TGTGCCAGCAGTTTATCCGGGGGGGCGAACACTGAAGCTTTCTTT. This gives the protein CASSLSGGANTEAFF. V is TRBV27 and J is TRBJ1-1; perhaps TRBD1 as D (6 bases). Trimming took off 0 bases at V and 1 base at J, with 9 bases between the two ends. The CDR3 extends over 15 amino acids. Germline V gene data show CDR1 as MNHEY and CDR2 as SMNVEV (reference sequence).

The chain joins TRBV27 to TRBJ2-7; TRBD2 is a possible D gene (6 bases). The germline V and J ends were trimmed by 0 bases and 3 bases, with 9 bases remaining between them. The germline V gene has CDR1 MNHEY and CDR2 SMNVEV (reference sequence). The CDR3 is 14 amino acids. Here the CDR3 reads CASSLSGGSYEQYF. DNA of the CDR3: TGTGCCAGCAGTTTATCGGGGGGTAGCTACGAGCAGTACTTC.

The V gene is TRBV10-3, the J gene TRBJ1-1, with 7 bases that match TRBD1. CDR3 length: 14 residues. V trimming: 6 bases; J trimming: 4 bases; junction bases outside the gene matches: 8. Germline loops: CDR1 ENHRY, CDR2 SYGVKD. This chain's CDR3 is CAIRRQGSGTEAFF. In DNA form, the CDR3 reads TGTGCCATCAGACGACAGGGTTCGGGCACTGAAGCTTTCTTT.

The chain is built from TRBV7-9 and TRBJ1-1; D is unclear. The CDR3 runs 13 residues. Germline V gene lookup returns CDR1 SEHNR and CDR2 FQNEAQ (reference sequence). Trimming took off 6 bases at V and 0 bases at J, with 8 bases between the two ends. The CDR3 DNA sequence: TGTGCCAGCAGTTCCAGTGTGAACACTGAAGCTTTCTTT. This sequence encodes CASSSSVNTEAFF.

This rearrangement joins TRBV10-3 to TRBJ2-4, with TRBD1 matching over 7 bases. CDR3 length equals 18 residues. V lost 0 bases, J lost 0 bases, and 8 bases stayed unmatched. Germline lookup yields CDR1 ENHRY and CDR2 SYGVKD. The CDR3 coding sequence is TGTGCCATCAGTGAGTCCCGGGACAGCCTTCTAGCCAAAAACATTCAGTACTTC. It codes for CAISESRDSLLAKNIQYF.

The chain links TRBV6-4 to TRBJ2-3; 8 bases are shared with TRBD2. This CDR3 has 13 residues. The V gene end was trimmed by 8 bases and the J gene end by 2 bases; junction bases not matched to a gene: 3. Looked up from germline, CDR1 is MRHNA and CDR2 is SNTAGT. CDR3 in amino acids: CASSAGATDTQYF. CDR3 bases: TGTGCCAGCTCAGCGGGGGCCACAGATACGCAGTATTTT.

The J gene is TRBJ1-3, the V gene TRBV2; 8 bases match TRBD1. V shed 1 base and J 2 bases; nucleotides not matched to a gene: 10. This CDR3 is 18 amino acids long. Germline CDR1 is SNHLY and CDR2 is FYNNEI. DNA for the CDR3: TGTGCCAGCAGTGAAGTCTTTTCGAAACAGGGGGCTGGAAACACCATATATTTT. Its protein is CASSEVFSKQGAGNTIYF.

This clone was observed a few times. CDR3 region: CASRNSGLGSEQYF. CDR3 nucleotide sequence: TGTGCCAGTAGGAACTCGGGACTAGGCAGTGAGCAGTACTTC. V is TRBV19 and J is TRBJ2-7, with 8 bases aligning to TRBD2. With V trimmed by 6 bases and J by 7 bases, 11 bases remained unmatched. The CDR3 has 14 residues. Germline V gene data show CDR1 as LNHDA and CDR2 as SQIVND (reference sequence).

Only one count was recorded for this clone. V and J are TRBV6-5 and TRBJ1-1, with 7 bases identical to TRBD1. This CDR3 is 14 amino acids long. Germline V CDR1 and CDR2: MNHEY, SVGAGI. The trim removed 8 bases at V and 1 base at J, leaving 7 bases unmatched. The CDR3 DNA is TGTGCCAGCCGACAGGGTGCTTGGAACACTGAAGCTTTCTTT. It encodes CASRQGAWNTEAFF.

The chain links TRBV11-2 to TRBJ2-7, with D perhaps TRBD2 (5 bases). Per germline, CDR1 SGHAT and CDR2 FQNNGV. This CDR3 has 15 amino acids. Trimming took off 5 bases at V and 6 bases at J, with 20 bases between the two ends. The CDR3 sequence: CASSPLDWAIGEQYF. The CDR3 coding sequence is TGTGCCAGCAGCCCGCTGGACTGGGCTATTGGCGAGCAGTACTTC.